One sample yielded the 25 T cell receptor beta chains listed below, sequenced in a study of T cells in Graves' hyperthyroidism and ophthalmopathy. Regions amplified from RNA transcripts were the TCR beta CDR3 regions. RT-PCR in the first round (using the HTBI primer set) targeted the TCR CDR3. TCRdb fed the multiplex PCR reads into MiXCR, producing one record per CDR3 protein. Among nearly 600,000 distinct CDR3 sequences listed, approximately 15% were seen once. Sequenced: blood. All receptors derive from a woman aged 18-29 years with Graves' ophthalmopathy.

This clonotype has ten or more counts. The J gene is TRBJ2-2, the V gene TRBV30, with 9 bases matching TRBD1. Germline V lookup: CDR1 GTSNPN, CDR2 SVGIG (reference sequence). The CDR3 totals 15 residues. The junction had 5 bases not matched to a gene; V was cut back by 2 bases and J by 4 bases. The CDR3: CAWSIRTGVTGELFF. In DNA, the CDR3 is TGTGCCTGGAGTATAAGGACAGGGGTCACCGGGGAGCTGTTTTTT. The full variable domain, with the rest looked up from reference TRBV30 and TRBJ2-2, is SQTIHQWPATLVQPVGSPLSLECTVEGTSNPNLYWYRQAAGRGLQLLFYSVGIGQISSEVPQNLSASRPQDRQFILSSKKLLLSDSGFYLCAWSIRTGVTGELFFGEGSRLTVL.

This clonotype was seen repeatedly, ten times or more. This CDR3 reads CASSAGWGTGETQYF. Written as DNA, the CDR3 is TGTGCCAGCAGTGCGGGTTGGGGGACTGGGGAGACCCAGTACTTC. This chain joins TRBV28 and TRBJ2-5; D is possibly TRBD2 (6 bases). This CDR3 contains 15 residues. V lost 5 bases to trimming and J lost 5 bases, with 18 bases between them. Germline V gene sequence: CDR1 MDHEN, CDR2 SYDVKM.

There are many counts of this clonotype. V gene TRBV2 combines with J gene TRBJ2-3; D not resolved. CDR1 is SNHLY and CDR2 is FYNNEI in the germline V gene. The CDR3 extends over 13 amino acids. Trimming removed 11 bases at V and 1 base at J, with 13 bases between. CDR3: CAVRGSRTDTQYF. CDR3 in DNA: TGTGCCGTCCGAGGCTCTCGCACAGATACGCAGTATTTT.

This clonotype showed up just a few times. V and J are TRBV24-1 and TRBJ1-5, with 9 bases lining up with TRBD1. V shed 6 bases and J 0 bases; nucleotides not matched to a gene: 5. The CDR3 covers 16 residues. The germline CDR1 and CDR2 sequences are KGHDR and SFDVKD. CDR3 bases: TGTGCCACCAGTCCCCCGGGACAGGGTAGCAATCAGCCCCAGCATTTT. Translation: CATSPPGQGSNQPQHF.

V gene TRBV3-1 combines with J gene TRBJ2-1; no firm D call. Germline V gene data show CDR1 as LGHDT and CDR2 as YNNKEL (reference sequence). The CDR3 covers 15 residues. Trimming left V 0 bases short and J 13 bases short, with 19 bases between. The CDR3 nucleotides read TGTGCCAGCAGCCAAGAGATGATAGGGTTTCAGACCCAGTTCTTC. This gives the protein CASSQEMIGFQTQFF.

At least ten counts were recorded for this clonotype. This sequence joins TRBV11-2 and TRBJ2-1, with TRBD2 identical over 10 bases. There are 18 residues in the CDR3. Germline loops: CDR1 SGHAT, CDR2 FQNNGV. J was trimmed by 0 bases and V by 5 bases; bases with no gene match: 10. The CDR3 DNA follows: TGTGCCAGCAGCCATGAAAGAACTAGCGGGAACTCCTACAATGAGCAGTTCTTC. This translates into CASSHERTSGNSYNEQFF.

This clonotype has a count of ten or more. The V gene is TRBV7-2, the J gene TRBJ2-1, with 12 bases aligning to TRBD2. V gave up 6 bases and J gave up 11 bases; unmatched junction bases: 11. CDR3 length equals 15 residues. Per germline, CDR1 SGHTA and CDR2 FQGNSA. The CDR3 region is CASSFSGLAGTKQFF. CDR3 coding DNA: TGTGCCAGCAGTTTTTCGGGACTAGCGGGTACGAAGCAGTTCTTC.

The sample holds many counts of this clonotype. This chain uses TRBV7-9 with TRBJ1-1; D is perhaps TRBD1 (5 bases). The germline V gene encodes CDR1 SEHNR and CDR2 FQNEAQ (reference sequence). The V gene lost 5 bases and the J gene lost 2 bases, with 18 bases spanning the gap. The CDR3 consists of 16 residues. CDR3 amino acids: CASSRGTGGVNTEAFF. CDR3 nucleotides: TGTGCCAGCAGCCGAGGGACCGGGGGAGTTAACACTGAAGCTTTCTTT.

This clonotype was counted many times. The V gene is TRBV9, the J gene TRBJ2-5, with D maybe TRBD1 (5 bases). Deletions cut 0 bases from V and 3 bases from J, with 12 bases between. Germline V gene sequence: CDR1 SGDLS, CDR2 YYNGEE. The CDR3 has 15 residues. The CDR3 nucleotides are TGTGCCAGCAGCGTAGGACAACAGGTTAAAGAGACCCAGTACTTC. The encoded protein is CASSVGQQVKETQYF.

This rearrangement joins TRBV7-9 to TRBJ2-7; no clear D gene. Trimming shortened V by 1 base and J by 2 bases, and 9 bases separated the two germline ends. Looked up from germline, CDR1 is SEHNR and CDR2 is FQNEAQ (reference sequence). This CDR3 has 14 residues. The CDR3 DNA reads as TGTGCCAGCAGCTTAGGTCCAATTACCTACGAGCAGTACTTC. Protein sequence: CASSLGPITYEQYF. Using reference TRBV7-9 and TRBJ2-7 for the parts outside the CDR3, the full variable domain is DTGVSQNPRHKITKRGQNVTFRCDPISEHNRLYWYRQTLGQGPEFLTYFQNEAQLEKSRLLSDRFSAERPKGSFSTLEIQRTEQGDSAMYLCASSLGPITYEQYFGPGTRLTVT.

This clonotype was seen a handful of times. The V and J genes are TRBV7-9 and TRBJ2-5; D is perhaps TRBD2 (5 bases). Trimming took off 5 bases at V and 4 bases at J, with 11 bases between the two ends. This CDR3 region has 13 residues. Germline lookup yields CDR1 SEHNR and CDR2 FQNEAQ (reference sequence). CDR3 sequence (DNA): TGTGCCAGCAGCGTAAGAGGGAGAGAGACCCAGTACTTC. The encoded protein is CASSVRGRETQYF.

The chain employs TRBV9 and TRBJ2-1; maybe TRBD2 (5 bases). Trimming removed 0 bases at V and 10 bases at J, with 5 bases between. Per germline, CDR1 SGDLS and CDR2 YYNGEE. The CDR3 loop spans 11 amino acids. This CDR3 is CASSVGREQFF. For the CDR3, the DNA is TGTGCCAGCAGCGTAGGGAGGGAGCAGTTCTTC. Based on the CDR3 plus reference TRBV9 and TRBJ2-1, the full variable domain is DSGVTQTPKHLITATGQRVTLRCSPRSGDLSVYWYQQSLDQGLQFLIQYYNGEERAKGNILERFSAQQFPDLHSELNLSSLELGDSALYFCASSVGREQFFGPGTRLTVL.

This clonotype occurred a few times. This chain links TRBV19 with TRBJ1-2, with D perhaps matching TRBD1 (6 bases). The CDR3 is made up of 14 amino acids. V lost 5 bases to trimming and J lost 4 bases, with 14 bases between them. Germline-derived CDR1 and CDR2 are LNHDA and SQIVND (reference sequence). DNA for the CDR3: TGTGCCAGTAGTTTCCAATTGGACAGCTATGGCTACACCTTC. It codes for CASSFQLDSYGYTF.

There are many counts of this clonotype. V usage is TRBV7-9 and J usage is TRBJ2-7, with D perhaps being TRBD1 or TRBD2 (5 bases each). V lost 6 bases and J 2 bases, leaving 17 bases between the germline ends. The CDR3 length is 15 residues. The germline V gene has CDR1 SEHNR and CDR2 FQNEAQ (reference sequence). For the CDR3, the DNA is TGTGCCAGCAGAGCCGAGGGCCAGGGCACCTACGAGCAGTACTTC. This encodes CASRAEGQGTYEQYF.

This clonotype was detected many times. The V and J genes are TRBV11-1 and TRBJ2-3; no firm D call. Trimming cost V 4 bases and J 7 bases, with 9 bases left between them. Germline CDR1 reads SGHAT; CDR2 reads FQDESV (reference sequence). This CDR3 spans 12 amino acids. The CDR3 here is CASSSNFNTQYF. For the CDR3, the DNA is TGTGCCAGCAGCTCAAACTTCAATACGCAGTATTTT.

The rearrangement uses TRBV7-9 and TRBJ2-7; either TRBD1 or TRBD2 may fit D (6 bases each). Germline CDR1 and CDR2: SEHNR and FQNEAQ (reference sequence). This CDR3 contains 15 residues. V was cut by 2 bases and J by 4 bases, with 15 bases left in between. In DNA form, the CDR3 reads TGTGCCAGCAGCTTACTAGGCGGAGGGGGGTACGAGCAGTACTTC. It yields the protein CASSLLGGGGYEQYF. Together with reference TRBV7-9 and TRBJ2-7, the CDR3 gives the full variable domain: DTGVSQNPRHKITKRGQNVTFRCDPISEHNRLYWYRQTLGQGPEFLTYFQNEAQLEKSRLLSDRFSAERPKGSFSTLEIQRTEQGDSAMYLCASSLLGGGGYEQYFGPGTRLTVT.

In this sample, this clonotype turned up many times. This chain joins TRBV12-5 and TRBJ2-1; TRBD1 aligns across 9 bases. The germline V gene encodes CDR1 LGHNT and CDR2 FRNRAP. The CDR3 runs to 13 residues. The V gene end was trimmed by 6 bases and the J gene end by 8 bases; junction bases not matched to a gene: 5. DNA of the CDR3: TGTGCTAGTGGCGGACAGGGGATCGATGAGCAGTTCTTC. Its translation: CASGGQGIDEQFF.

The chain uses TRBV4-3 and TRBJ2-1; unclear D gene. The CDR3 totals 14 residues. V gave up 1 base and J gave up 10 bases, with 14 bases separating them. Germline V lookup: CDR1 LGHNA, CDR2 YSLEER. As DNA, the CDR3 is TGCGCCAGCAGCCAAGCGCTCGGAACCCCCGAGCAGTTCTTC. This gives the protein CASSQALGTPEQFF.

This clonotype was picked up many times. At one boundary the junction diverges from the germline segment, which might be a read error. The rearrangement links TRBV7-7 to TRBJ2-1; 12 nucleotides agree with TRBD1. The germline V gene encodes CDR1 SSHAT and CDR2 FNYEAQ (reference sequence). The CDR3 spans 15 residues. The CDR3 sequence: CASSPGTGGFNEQFF. CDR3 nucleotides: TGTGCTAGCAGCCCCGGGACAGGGGGCTTTAATGAGCAGTTCTTC.

This chain joins TRBV7-2 and TRBJ1-1; 9 nucleotides line up with TRBD1. After removal of 5 bases from V and 3 bases from J, the junction contained 7 bases not matched to a gene. The CDR3 contains 15 residues. Germline CDR1 reads SGHTA; CDR2 reads FQGNSA. The CDR3 spells CASSAQGARDTEAFF. The DNA for the CDR3 is TGTGCCAGCAGCGCACAGGGGGCCCGGGACACTGAAGCTTTCTTT.

About this clonotype itself: An end of the junction does not agree with germline; a read error may underlie this. V and J are TRBV6-2 or TRBV6-3 and TRBJ2-5; 7 positions agree with TRBD1. CDR3 size: 10 residues. Germline-derived CDR1 and CDR2 are MNHEY and SVGEGT. The CDR3 is CASSYQGVHF. Here the CDR3 DNA reads TGTGCCAGCAGTTACCAGGGGGTCCACTTC.

This clonotype was counted at least ten times. CDR3 DNA: TGTGCCAGCAGCTTAGATCATAGGGAGCTGTTTTTT. It is translated as CASSLDHRELFF. The J gene is TRBJ2-2, the V gene TRBV11-2; D is uncertain. V was clipped by 0 bases and J by 9 bases, with 5 bases between them. The CDR3 covers 12 residues. CDR1 and CDR2 from the germline V gene are SGHAT and FQNNGV.

Many counts were recorded for this clonotype. V usage is TRBV27 and J usage is TRBJ1-5, with 8 bases fitting TRBD1. After removal of 3 bases from V and 6 bases from J, the junction contained 7 bases not matched to a gene. CDR3 length equals 15 residues. Germline CDR1 reads MNHEY; CDR2 reads SMNVEV (reference sequence). CDR3 region: CASSFEGTGGQPQHF. CDR3 coding DNA: TGTGCCAGCAGTTTCGAAGGTACAGGGGGTCAGCCCCAGCATTTT.

This clonotype was counted at least ten times. V gene TRBV28 combines with J gene TRBJ2-3; TRBD2 aligns across 8 bases. Germline values: CDR1 MDHEN, CDR2 SYDVKM. This CDR3 is built from 16 residues. V lost 6 bases and J lost 0; bases outside the gene matches: 8. The CDR3 reads CASSNIGGASTDTQYF. CDR3 sequence (DNA): TGTGCCAGCAGCAATATCGGGGGGGCGAGCACAGATACGCAGTATTTT. Full variable domain (rest looked up from reference TRBV28 and TRBJ2-3): DVKVTQSSRYLVKRTGEKVFLECVQDMDHENMFWYRQDPGLGLRLIYFSYDVKMKEKGDIPEGYSVSREKKERFSLILESASTNQTSMYLCASSNIGGASTDTQYFGPGTRLTVL.

The chain joins TRBV20-1 to TRBJ2-1; D ambiguous. The CDR3 spans 15 residues. The germline gives CDR1 DFQATT, CDR2 SNEGSKA (reference sequence). The V gene lost 5 bases and the J gene lost 2 bases, with 16 bases spanning the gap. CDR3 sequence reads: CSAVRKTLAYNEQFF. CDR3 coding DNA: TGCAGTGCTGTCCGGAAGACGCTCGCCTACAATGAGCAGTTCTTC.